This T cell receptor (beta chain) emerged from a study of cytomegalovirus exposure and HLA in healthy donors. The PCR was carried out with 60 Vbeta primers and 13 Jbeta primers. Repertoires were generated with immunoSEQ multiplex PCR, while TCRdb's copy carries only in-frame clones and drops some. The table for this sample gives 180,000 or so clones. Germline lookup yields CDR1 SGHNT and CDR2 YENEEA. The CDR3 is 17 amino acids. With V trimmed by 4 bases and J by 2 bases, 11 bases remained unmatched. The J gene is TRBJ2-1, the V gene TRBV11-3, with TRBD2 matching over 7 bases. Sequencing was carried out using PBMCs. The clonotype originates from a boy aged 10-17 years in good health and CMV-seronegative. CDR3 in DNA: TGTGCCAGCAGCTCAGGCCCGGGAGGAGGAACCTACAATGAGCAGTTCTTC. Protein sequence: CASSSGPGGGTYNEQFF.